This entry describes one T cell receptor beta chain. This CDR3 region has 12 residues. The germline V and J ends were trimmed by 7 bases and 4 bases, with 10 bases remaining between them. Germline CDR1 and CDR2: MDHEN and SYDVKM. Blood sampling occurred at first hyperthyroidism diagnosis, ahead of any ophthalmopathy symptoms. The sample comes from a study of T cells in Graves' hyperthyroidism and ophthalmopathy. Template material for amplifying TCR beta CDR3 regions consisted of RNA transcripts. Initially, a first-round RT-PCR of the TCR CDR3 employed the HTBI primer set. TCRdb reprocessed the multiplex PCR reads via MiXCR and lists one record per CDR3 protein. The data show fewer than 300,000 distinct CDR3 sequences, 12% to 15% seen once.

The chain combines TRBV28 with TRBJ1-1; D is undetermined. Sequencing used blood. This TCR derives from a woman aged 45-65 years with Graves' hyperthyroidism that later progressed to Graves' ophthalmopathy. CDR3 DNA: TGTGCCAGCACTTCAGGTATCACTGAAGCTTTCTTT. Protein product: CASTSGITEAFF.